These 21 T cell receptor beta chains originate from one sample sequenced in a study of blood T cell repertoires in COVID-19 (dated by TCRdb to the early 2020s). Library generation was performed with the immunoSEQ multiplex PCR assay. This is the immuneACCESS table as TCRdb keeps it, with only in-frame sequences that have V and J called. A part of the clones is gone; compared with another copy, unresolved V genes explain less than half, and the rest is unexplained. The sample table contains about 110,000 clones; only one count was recorded for around four fifths of them. The ten top clones hold over 15% of the sample. The sample was peripheral blood. The receptor source for this set is an older woman with acute or convalescent COVID-19.

In its sample, this clone was seen once. The chain is built from TRBV27 and TRBJ1-2; D is uncertain. Germline V lookup: CDR1 MNHEY, CDR2 SMNVEV (reference sequence). Trimming removed 2 bases from V and 2 bases from J, with 12 bases in between. The CDR3 sequence is 15 residues long. CDR3 DNA: TGTGCCAGCAGTTTAAACACCCTCTCGAACTATGGCTACACCTTC. Protein product: CASSLNTLSNYGYTF.

The rearrangement uses TRBV5-5 and TRBJ2-5; 8 nucleotides align to TRBD2. V lost 4 bases, J lost 5 bases, and 4 bases stayed unmatched. Germline V gene lookup returns CDR1 SGHKS and CDR2 YYEKEE (reference sequence). The CDR3 extends over 13 amino acids. For the CDR3, the DNA is TGTGCCAGCAGCCCGGGACTAGGGGAGACCCAGTACTTC. Translated, it gives CASSPGLGETQYF.

This clone was picked up one time. The chain has TRBV7-3 and TRBJ2-1; 10 nucleotides match TRBD2. The CDR3 has 15 residues. V dropped 5 bases and J dropped 4; count of bases not matched to a gene: 5. Germline CDR1 is SGHTA and CDR2 is FQGTGA. The CDR3 loop reads CASSLLAGEYNEQFF. CDR3 bases: TGTGCCAGCAGCCTGCTAGCGGGGGAATACAATGAGCAGTTCTTC.

The chain recombines TRBV30 with TRBJ2-7, with D hard to call. The CDR3 length is 10 residues. Trimming removed 6 bases from V and 5 bases from J, with 8 bases in between. Germline V CDR1 and CDR2: GTSNPN, SVGIG (reference sequence). The CDR3 sequence is CACAQNEQYF. The CDR3 DNA is TGTGCCTGTGCACAGAACGAGCAGTACTTC.

The CDR3 spells CATISILNEQFF. CDR3 nucleotides: TGTGCCACGATAAGTATACTGAATGAGCAGTTCTTC. The chain employs TRBV19 and TRBJ2-1; D remains unclear. The V end lost 10 bases, the J end lost 7 bases, and 14 bases lay between the germline ends. CDR1 is LNHDA and CDR2 is SQIVND in the germline V gene (reference sequence). CDR3 length equals 12 residues.

The chain links TRBV5-6 to TRBJ1-1; tentative D call: TRBD1 (6 bases). This CDR3 has 14 amino acids. CDR1 SGHDT and CDR2 YYEEEE come from the germline V gene. V was shortened by 0 bases and J by 3 bases, with 9 bases between the two germline ends. The CDR3 loop reads CASSLDRADTEAFF. The CDR3 nucleotides read TGTGCCAGCAGCTTGGACAGGGCGGACACTGAAGCTTTCTTT. The full variable domain, its missing parts supplied by reference TRBV5-6 and TRBJ1-1, is DAGVTQSPTHLIKTRGQQVTLRCSPKSGHDTVSWYQQALGQGPQFIFQYYEEEERQRGNFPDRFSGHQFPNYSSELNVNALLLGDSALYLCASSLDRADTEAFFGQGTRLTVV.

The rearrangement uses TRBV7-9 and TRBJ2-7, with 11 nucleotides matching TRBD2. The V segment lost 9 bases and the J segment 0 bases; nucleotides outside the gene matches: 4. The CDR3 totals 14 residues. Germline V gene sequence: CDR1 SEHNR, CDR2 FQNEAQ (reference sequence). The CDR3: CASTLAGASYEQYF. The CDR3 region has the DNA TGTGCCAGTACACTAGCGGGGGCCTCCTACGAGCAGTACTTC. Full variable domain (rest looked up from reference TRBV7-9 and TRBJ2-7): DTGVSQNPRHKITKRGQNVTFRCDPISEHNRLYWYRQTLGQGPEFLTYFQNEAQLEKSRLLSDRFSAERPKGSFSTLEIQRTEQGDSAMYLCASTLAGASYEQYFGPGTRLTVT.

The chain carries TRBV7-6 and TRBJ2-7; a weak D match, TRBD2 (6 bases). Germline assignment: CDR1 SGHVS and CDR2 FNYEAQ. Trimming pared 5 bases from V and 5 bases from J, leaving 16 bases between. The length of the CDR3 is 14 residues. The CDR3 nucleotides read TGTGCCAGCAGCGTCACTACTAGCAGCGACGAGCAGTACTTC. Protein product: CASSVTTSSDEQYF.

The chain has TRBV18 and TRBJ2-1; no firm D call. Looked up from germline, CDR1 is KGHSH and CDR2 is LQKENI. The CDR3 sequence is 12 residues long. V dropped 8 bases and J dropped 6 bases, with 11 bases sitting between them. The CDR3 nucleotides read TGTGCCAGCGGATCTAGGAGCAATGAGCAGTTCTTC. It codes for CASGSRSNEQFF.

This chain uses TRBV12-3 or TRBV12-4 with TRBJ2-7, with 12 positions matching TRBD2. Trimming took 2 bases from V and 7 from J; bases not matched to a gene: 0. The CDR3 is 13 amino acids. The chain's CDR3 is CASSLLAGGEQYF. The CDR3 DNA is TGTGCCAGCAGTTTACTAGCGGGGGGGGAGCAGTACTTC.

The chain links TRBV9 to TRBJ1-6; D gene uncertain. CDR1 and CDR2 (germline): SGDLS, YYNGEE. V dropped 0 bases and J dropped 6 bases, with 10 bases sitting between them. This CDR3 is 15 amino acids long. CDR3: CASSVGREGNSPLHF. DNA for the CDR3: TGTGCCAGCAGCGTAGGTAGGGAGGGTAATTCACCCCTCCACTTT.

The J gene is TRBJ1-2, the V gene TRBV9; D is unresolved. There are 12 residues in the CDR3. Germline CDR1 and CDR2: SGDLS and YYNGEE. Trimming cost V 0 bases and J 5 bases, with 5 bases left between them. CDR3 sequence reads: CASSVVAYGYTF. The CDR3 nucleotides are TGTGCCAGCAGCGTAGTGGCTTATGGCTACACCTTC. Looking up the rest from reference TRBV9 and TRBJ1-2 gives the full variable domain: DSGVTQTPKHLITATGQRVTLRCSPRSGDLSVYWYQQSLDQGLQFLIQYYNGEERAKGNILERFSAQQFPDLHSELNLSSLELGDSALYFCASSVVAYGYTFGSGTRLTVV.

The chain is built from TRBV7-3 and TRBJ2-2, with 8 nucleotides matching TRBD1. In germline, CDR1 is SGHTA, CDR2 FQGTGA. The ends lost 8 bases at V and 4 bases at J; junction bases unmatched: 6. This CDR3 comprises 14 residues. The CDR3: CASRTGTGTGELFF. CDR3 coding DNA: TGTGCCAGCCGGACAGGGACCGGCACCGGGGAGCTGTTTTTT.

The J gene is TRBJ2-5, the V gene TRBV3-1 (or the pseudogene TRBV3-2); TRBD2 matches at 7 bases. Trimming took 4 bases from V and 0 from J; bases not matched to a gene: 11. The CDR3 extends over 17 amino acids. In germline, CDR1 is LGHDT, CDR2 YNNKEL (reference sequence). The CDR3 nucleotides read TGTGCCAGCAGCCGGGGGGGAAGTACCTCAAACCAAGAGACCCAGTACTTC. It yields the protein CASSRGGSTSNQETQYF.

The chain links TRBV4-1 to TRBJ1-1; the D gene is possibly TRBD1 (5 bases). The CDR3 is 15 residues long. V lost 3 bases, J lost 5 bases, and 16 bases lay in between. The germline CDR1 and CDR2 sequences are MGHRA and YSYEKL. The CDR3 sequence: CASSQVPGGATEAFF. As DNA, the CDR3 is TGCGCCAGCAGCCAGGTTCCCGGGGGAGCGACTGAAGCTTTCTTT.

The rearrangement uses TRBV5-1 and TRBJ2-1; 7 bases line up with TRBD2. V shed 0 bases, J shed 6 bases, and the junction held 6 bases outside the gene matches. CDR3 length: 15 amino acids. The germline CDR1 and CDR2 sequences are SGHRS and YFSETQ. The CDR3 DNA follows: TGCGCCAGCAGCTTGGTGGCGGGAGCCTCCAATGAGCAGTTCTTC. Protein sequence: CASSLVAGASNEQFF. The full variable domain, rest sourced from reference TRBV5-1 and TRBJ2-1, is KAGVTQTPRYLIKTRGQQVTLSCSPISGHRSVSWYQQTPGQGLQFLFEYFSETQRNKGNFPGRFSGRQFSNSRSEMNVSTLELGDSALYLCASSLVAGASNEQFFGPGTRLTVL.

This clone was picked up one time. The V gene is TRBV7-8, the J gene TRBJ2-7; 7 bases match TRBD1. The CDR3 has 12 residues. Losses at the gene ends were 8 bases for V and 6 bases for J; bases not matched to a gene: 7. Germline values: CDR1 SGHVS, CDR2 FQNEAQ. The CDR3 loop is CASAPNRGEQYF. The CDR3, as DNA: TGTGCCAGCGCCCCCAACAGGGGCGAGCAGTACTTC.

This chain links TRBV19 with TRBJ2-6; D is perhaps TRBD2 (5 bases). The V and J ends lost 4 bases and 2 bases respectively, with 9 bases between them. Germline loops: CDR1 LNHDA, CDR2 SQIVND (reference sequence). This CDR3 is 15 amino acids long. The CDR3 region has the DNA TGTGCCAGTAGTAACGGGATGACTGGGGCCAACGTCCTGACTTTC. Translating it yields CASSNGMTGANVLTF.

The CDR3 DNA reads TGTGCCTGGAGTGCCGACCTTGGGGGCCCCTACGAGCAGTACTTC. Its translation is CAWSADLGGPYEQYF. The rearrangement links TRBV30 to TRBJ2-7; possible D gene TRBD1, 6 bases. The CDR3 covers 15 residues. The V end was cut by 1 base, the J end by 2 bases, with 15 bases between. Per the germline V gene, CDR1 is GTSNPN and CDR2 is SVGIG (reference sequence).

The V call is TRBV6-5, the J call TRBJ2-1, with 10 bases fitting TRBD2. CDR1 and CDR2 (germline): MNHEY, SVGAGI. This CDR3 has 15 amino acids. The trim removed 0 bases at V and 8 bases at J, leaving 4 bases unmatched. DNA of the CDR3: TGTGCCAGCAGTTACTCTAGCGGGAGGATATATGAGCAGTTCTTC. Its protein product is CASSYSSGRIYEQFF.

The rearrangement links TRBV6-6 to TRBJ1-5, with a weak D call TRBD1 (5 bases). The CDR3 extends over 14 amino acids. With 8 bases removed from V and 7 bases from J, the gap between germline ends came to 18 bases. Germline V gene sequence: CDR1 MNHNY, CDR2 SVGAGI (reference sequence). CDR3 region: CASSPGGGGQPQHF. DNA of the CDR3: TGTGCCAGCTCACCCGGGGGGGGTGGCCAGCCCCAGCATTTT.